This is a list of T cell receptor beta chains from one sample in a study of beta chain features in type 1 diabetes. The method was immunoSEQ multiplex PCR; TCRdb's version includes in-frame clones alone and lacks a portion of them. The sample contains some 190,000 clones, 7.5% to 8.5% of which appear only once. Sequencing was done on a sample of central memory CD4+ T cells from blood. These TCRs come from a man aged 18 to 35 with type 1 diabetes. The CDR3 runs from the conserved cysteine through the conserved F or W. The order of the fields is D gene, J gene, clone size, V gene, CDR3 protein. The D gene is left open where the match is weak. Only part of the rows carry a size: once, few, many, or a class if the clone is expanded.

d_call: -
j_call: TRBJ1-1
clone_size: -
v_call: TRBV28
cdr3_aa: CASRPQGLGPEAFF

d_call: -
j_call: TRBJ1-3
clone_size: -
v_call: TRBV18
cdr3_aa: CASSPTGYTGNTIYF

d_call: -
j_call: TRBJ2-1
clone_size: -
v_call: TRBV5-6
cdr3_aa: CASSLWQEQFF

d_call: -
j_call: TRBJ2-7
clone_size: -
v_call: TRBV5-5
cdr3_aa: CASSQFVYEQYF

d_call: TRBD2
j_call: TRBJ2-3
clone_size: -
v_call: TRBV7-6
cdr3_aa: CASSLTAGGGFPDTQYF

d_call: TRBD1
j_call: TRBJ1-6
clone_size: -
v_call: TRBV5-4
cdr3_aa: CASSSYRGTSRGSPLHF

d_call: -
j_call: TRBJ2-1
clone_size: -
v_call: TRBV19
cdr3_aa: CASTRGGTFSNEQFF

d_call: TRBD1
j_call: TRBJ2-7
clone_size: few
v_call: TRBV5-6
cdr3_aa: CASSRAGTGFGEQYF

d_call: -
j_call: TRBJ2-1
clone_size: -
v_call: TRBV2
cdr3_aa: CASTPGRVDEQFF

d_call: -
j_call: TRBJ2-4
clone_size: few
v_call: TRBV6-5
cdr3_aa: CASSKDSRTRYF

d_call: -
j_call: TRBJ2-7
clone_size: many
v_call: TRBV27
cdr3_aa: CASGRDNEQYF

d_call: TRBD1
j_call: TRBJ2-3
clone_size: few
v_call: TRBV7-7
cdr3_aa: CASSLAQTGADTQYF

d_call: -
j_call: TRBJ1-1
clone_size: -
v_call: TRBV25-1
cdr3_aa: CASRTTGKNTEAFF

d_call: TRBD2
j_call: TRBJ2-7
clone_size: -
v_call: TRBV6-4
cdr3_aa: CASSRLAASYEQYF

d_call: -
j_call: TRBJ1-5
clone_size: -
v_call: TRBV18
cdr3_aa: CASSPNPETGVSNQPQHF

d_call: TRBD2
j_call: TRBJ2-1
clone_size: -
v_call: TRBV4-2
cdr3_aa: CASSQDQRGEEQFF

d_call: -
j_call: TRBJ2-7
clone_size: few
v_call: TRBV6-5
cdr3_aa: CASRVTQKSYEQYF

d_call: TRBD2
j_call: TRBJ2-3
clone_size: many
v_call: TRBV4-3
cdr3_aa: CASSQGHGGGTDTQYF

d_call: TRBD2
j_call: TRBJ2-1
clone_size: -
v_call: TRBV28
cdr3_aa: CASTSFSGGAYNEQFF

d_call: -
j_call: TRBJ2-7
clone_size: -
v_call: TRBV6-6
cdr3_aa: CASSYSYYEQYF

d_call: -
j_call: TRBJ2-5
clone_size: -
v_call: TRBV28
cdr3_aa: CASRATETQYF

d_call: TRBD1
j_call: TRBJ2-1
clone_size: -
v_call: TRBV28
cdr3_aa: CASRQQGANEQFF

d_call: TRBD1
j_call: TRBJ2-1
clone_size: -
v_call: TRBV5-1
cdr3_aa: CASSLGTGLDEQFF

d_call: -
j_call: TRBJ1-5
clone_size: many
v_call: TRBV2
cdr3_aa: CASSTGTRQPQHF

d_call: TRBD2
j_call: TRBJ2-2
clone_size: -
v_call: TRBV5-4
cdr3_aa: CASSYGLAGAPGELFF

d_call: -
j_call: TRBJ2-2
clone_size: -
v_call: TRBV5-4
cdr3_aa: CASSSGLANTGELFF

d_call: -
j_call: TRBJ2-1
clone_size: -
v_call: TRBV5-1
cdr3_aa: CASSLTSYNEQFF

d_call: -
j_call: TRBJ2-1
clone_size: -
v_call: TRBV7-2
cdr3_aa: CASSLDQGGSGTSNEQFF

d_call: -
j_call: TRBJ2-7
clone_size: few
v_call: TRBV19
cdr3_aa: CASSIQGSGYEQYF

d_call: -
j_call: TRBJ2-7
clone_size: many
v_call: TRBV5-1
cdr3_aa: CASSLGAGLHEQYF

d_call: TRBD1
j_call: TRBJ1-5
clone_size: few
v_call: TRBV6-5
cdr3_aa: CASGGGQSNQPQHF

d_call: -
j_call: TRBJ1-5
clone_size: -
v_call: TRBV5-1
cdr3_aa: CASSLMSDQPQHF

d_call: -
j_call: TRBJ1-1
clone_size: -
v_call: TRBV9
cdr3_aa: CASSQSVGGTMTEAFF

d_call: -
j_call: TRBJ2-7
clone_size: -
v_call: TRBV6-5
cdr3_aa: CASRLTGHEQYF

d_call: TRBD2
j_call: TRBJ2-5
clone_size: -
v_call: TRBV2
cdr3_aa: CASSGTSGVGETQYF

d_call: TRBD1
j_call: TRBJ2-5
clone_size: -
v_call: TRBV9
cdr3_aa: CASSVAPTGGETQYF

d_call: TRBD2
j_call: TRBJ2-7
clone_size: -
v_call: TRBV5-8
cdr3_aa: CASSRGTGGLAGSEQYF

d_call: -
j_call: TRBJ1-1
clone_size: few
v_call: TRBV5-4
cdr3_aa: CASSLEQYTEAFF

d_call: -
j_call: TRBJ2-4
clone_size: -
v_call: TRBV5-6
cdr3_aa: CASSSSGDIQYF

d_call: TRBD1
j_call: TRBJ2-5
clone_size: -
v_call: TRBV5-1
cdr3_aa: CASTGGDLETQYF

d_call: -
j_call: TRBJ1-2
clone_size: few
v_call: TRBV6-5
cdr3_aa: CAALNPDSYGYTF

d_call: TRBD1
j_call: TRBJ2-3
clone_size: few
v_call: TRBV7-2
cdr3_aa: CASSAWTGSDTQYF

d_call: -
j_call: TRBJ2-7
clone_size: few
v_call: TRBV7-9
cdr3_aa: CASSQDFHYEQYF

d_call: -
j_call: TRBJ1-1
clone_size: -
v_call: TRBV5-1
cdr3_aa: CASSLMAPNTEAFF

d_call: TRBD1
j_call: TRBJ1-2
clone_size: few
v_call: TRBV4-2
cdr3_aa: CASSQFTGGLGYTF

d_call: TRBD1
j_call: TRBJ2-2
clone_size: -
v_call: TRBV27
cdr3_aa: CASSVLGDRGSGELFF

d_call: -
j_call: TRBJ1-2
clone_size: few
v_call: TRBV5-6
cdr3_aa: CASSPGWGRGYGYTF

d_call: -
j_call: TRBJ2-1
clone_size: -
v_call: TRBV6-1
cdr3_aa: CASSLAVVHEQFF

d_call: TRBD2
j_call: TRBJ2-1
clone_size: few
v_call: TRBV5-1
cdr3_aa: CASSPGTSRRSTNEQFF

d_call: -
j_call: TRBJ2-3
clone_size: -
v_call: TRBV4-2
cdr3_aa: CASSQDGRETQYF

d_call: TRBD1
j_call: TRBJ1-6
clone_size: few
v_call: TRBV28
cdr3_aa: CASSGQGRSPLHF

d_call: TRBD1
j_call: TRBJ1-2
clone_size: many
v_call: TRBV7-6
cdr3_aa: CASSLTAGQGVGYTF

d_call: -
j_call: TRBJ2-1
clone_size: many
v_call: TRBV29-1
cdr3_aa: CSVRETYNEQFF